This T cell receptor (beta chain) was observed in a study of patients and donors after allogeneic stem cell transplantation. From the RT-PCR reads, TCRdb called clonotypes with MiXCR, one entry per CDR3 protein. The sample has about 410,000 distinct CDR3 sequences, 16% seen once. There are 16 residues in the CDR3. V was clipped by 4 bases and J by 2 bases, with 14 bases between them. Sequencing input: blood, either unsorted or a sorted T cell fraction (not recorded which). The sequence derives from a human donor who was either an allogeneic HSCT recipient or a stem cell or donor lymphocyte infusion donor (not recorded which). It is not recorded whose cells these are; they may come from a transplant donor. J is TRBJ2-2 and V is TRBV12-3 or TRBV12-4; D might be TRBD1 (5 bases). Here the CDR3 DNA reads TGTGCCAGCAGTTCCACAGGTTTAGGTAACACCGGGGAGCTGTTTTTT. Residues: CASSSTGLGNTGELFF.